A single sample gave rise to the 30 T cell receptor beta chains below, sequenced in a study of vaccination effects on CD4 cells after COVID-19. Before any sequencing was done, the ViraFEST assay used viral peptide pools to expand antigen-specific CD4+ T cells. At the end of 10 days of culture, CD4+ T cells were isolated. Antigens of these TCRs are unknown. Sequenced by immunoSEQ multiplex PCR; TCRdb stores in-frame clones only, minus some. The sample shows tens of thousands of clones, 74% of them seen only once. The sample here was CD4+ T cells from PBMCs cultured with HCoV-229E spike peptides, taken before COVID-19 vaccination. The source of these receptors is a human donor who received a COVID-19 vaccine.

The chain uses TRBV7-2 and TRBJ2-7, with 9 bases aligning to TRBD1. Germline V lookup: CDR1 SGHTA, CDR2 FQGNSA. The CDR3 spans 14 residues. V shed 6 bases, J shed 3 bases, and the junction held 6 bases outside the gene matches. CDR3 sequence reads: CASSLGQGNYEQYV. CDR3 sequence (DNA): TGTGCCAGCAGTTTGGGACAGGGAAACTACGAGCAGTACGTC.

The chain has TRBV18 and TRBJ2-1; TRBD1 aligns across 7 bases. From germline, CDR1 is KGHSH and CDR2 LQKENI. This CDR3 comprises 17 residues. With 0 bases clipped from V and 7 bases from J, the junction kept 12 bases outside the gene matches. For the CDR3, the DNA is TGTGCCAGCTCACCACCCACCTGGGACAGAGCGAGGAATGAGCAGTTCTTC. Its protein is CASSPPTWDRARNEQFF.

The CDR3 nucleotides are TGTGCCAGCAGCGTCCATGCGCGGGAGACCCAGTACTTC. Protein: CASSVHARETQYF. J is TRBJ2-5 and V is TRBV11-3; D is unresolved. The CDR3 loop spans 13 amino acids. CDR1 is SGHNT, CDR2 YENEEA, per germline. V was trimmed by 5 bases and J by 5 bases, leaving 12 bases between them.

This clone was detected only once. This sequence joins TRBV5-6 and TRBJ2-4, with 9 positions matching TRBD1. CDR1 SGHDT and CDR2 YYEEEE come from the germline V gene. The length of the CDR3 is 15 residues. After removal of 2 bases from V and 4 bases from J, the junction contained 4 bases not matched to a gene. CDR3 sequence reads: CASSLQGAVKNIQYF. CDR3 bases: TGTGCCAGCAGCTTACAGGGGGCAGTGAAAAACATTCAGTACTTC.

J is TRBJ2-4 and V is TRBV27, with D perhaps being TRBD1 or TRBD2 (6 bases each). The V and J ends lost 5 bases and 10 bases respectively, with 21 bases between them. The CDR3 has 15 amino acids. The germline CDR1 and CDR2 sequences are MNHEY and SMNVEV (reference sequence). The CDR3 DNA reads TGTGCCAGCAGTCGGAGTGGGGGGCTAACGGGGATTCAGTACTTC. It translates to CASSRSGGLTGIQYF.

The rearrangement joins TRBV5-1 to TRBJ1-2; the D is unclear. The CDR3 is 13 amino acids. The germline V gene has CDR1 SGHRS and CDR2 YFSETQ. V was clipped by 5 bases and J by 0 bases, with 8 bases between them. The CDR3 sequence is CASSGNANYGYTF. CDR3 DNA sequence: TGCGCCAGCAGTGGTAACGCTAACTATGGCTACACCTTC.

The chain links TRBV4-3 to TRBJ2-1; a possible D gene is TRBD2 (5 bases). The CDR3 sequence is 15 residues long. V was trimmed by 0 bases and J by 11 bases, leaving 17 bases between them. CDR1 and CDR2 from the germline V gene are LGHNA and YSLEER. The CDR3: CASSQDWAFRGKQFF. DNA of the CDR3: TGCGCCAGCAGCCAAGATTGGGCGTTTCGGGGTAAGCAGTTCTTC.

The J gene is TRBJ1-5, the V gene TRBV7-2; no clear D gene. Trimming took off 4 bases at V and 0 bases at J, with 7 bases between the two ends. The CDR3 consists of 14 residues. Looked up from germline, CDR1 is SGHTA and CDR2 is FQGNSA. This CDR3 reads CASSSGYSNQPQHF. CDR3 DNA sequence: TGTGCCAGCAGCTCGGGATATAGCAATCAGCCCCAGCATTTT.

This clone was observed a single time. In nucleotides, the CDR3 is TGTGCCAGCAGTTTGGAGGGGGCGAGGGAGCAGTACGTC. It translates to CASSLEGAREQYV. The rearrangement uses TRBV28 and TRBJ2-7, with D maybe TRBD1 (7 bases). Trimming cost V 3 bases and J 7 bases, with 13 bases left between them. CDR1 is MDHEN, CDR2 SYDVKM, per germline. The CDR3 covers 13 residues.

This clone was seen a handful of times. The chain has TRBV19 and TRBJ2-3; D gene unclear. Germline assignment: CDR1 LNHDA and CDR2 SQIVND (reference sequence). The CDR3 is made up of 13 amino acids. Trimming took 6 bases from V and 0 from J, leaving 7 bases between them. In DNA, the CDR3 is TGTGCCAGTAGAGGCGTTAGCACAGATACGCAGTATTTT. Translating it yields CASRGVSTDTQYF.

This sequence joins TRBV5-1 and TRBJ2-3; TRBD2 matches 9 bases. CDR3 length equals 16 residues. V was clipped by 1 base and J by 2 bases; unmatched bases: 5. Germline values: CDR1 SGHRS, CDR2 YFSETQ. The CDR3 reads CASSLLAGVATDTQYF. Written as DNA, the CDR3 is TGCGCCAGCAGCTTGTTAGCGGGGGTCGCCACAGATACGCAGTATTTT.

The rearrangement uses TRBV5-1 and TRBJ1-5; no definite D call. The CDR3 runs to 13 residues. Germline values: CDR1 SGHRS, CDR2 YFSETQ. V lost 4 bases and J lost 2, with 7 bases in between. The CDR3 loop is CASSPSGNQPQHF. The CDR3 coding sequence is TGCGCCAGCAGCCCATCGGGCAATCAGCCCCAGCATTTT. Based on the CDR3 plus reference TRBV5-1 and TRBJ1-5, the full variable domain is KAGVTQTPRYLIKTRGQQVTLSCSPISGHRSVSWYQQTPGQGLQFLFEYFSETQRNKGNFPGRFSGRQFSNSRSEMNVSTLELGDSALYLCASSPSGNQPQHFGDGTRLSIL.

The CDR3 loop reads CASSKNFGARSNSPLHF. The CDR3 DNA reads TGTGCCAGCAGCAAGAATTTCGGGGCCCGATCCAATTCACCCCTCCACTTT. The V gene is TRBV21-1, the J gene TRBJ1-6. TRBV21-1 is a known pseudogene. The CDR3 loop spans 17 amino acids.

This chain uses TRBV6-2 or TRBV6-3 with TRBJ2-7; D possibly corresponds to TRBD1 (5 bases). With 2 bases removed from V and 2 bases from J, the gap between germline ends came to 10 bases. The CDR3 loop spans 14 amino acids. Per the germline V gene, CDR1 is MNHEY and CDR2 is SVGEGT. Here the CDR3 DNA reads TGTGCCAGCAGTTACGAAGCCAGGGCCTACGAGCAGTACGTC. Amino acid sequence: CASSYEARAYEQYV.

CDR3 DNA: TGTGCCAGCAGTGATTATAGACAGGGGTTGTCTAATGAAAAACTGTTTTTT. Translated: CASSDYRQGLSNEKLFF. The chain recombines TRBV25-1 with TRBJ1-4; 8 nucleotides match TRBD1. Losses at the gene ends were 3 bases for V and 3 bases for J; bases not matched to a gene: 9. The CDR3 covers 17 residues. Germline loops: CDR1 MGHDK, CDR2 SYGVNS.

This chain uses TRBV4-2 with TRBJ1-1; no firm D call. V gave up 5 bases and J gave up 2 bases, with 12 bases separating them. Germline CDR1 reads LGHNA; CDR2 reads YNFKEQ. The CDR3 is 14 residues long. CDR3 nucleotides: TGTGCCAGCAGCTTACGACCGATCAACACTGAAGCTTTCTTT. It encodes CASSLRPINTEAFF.

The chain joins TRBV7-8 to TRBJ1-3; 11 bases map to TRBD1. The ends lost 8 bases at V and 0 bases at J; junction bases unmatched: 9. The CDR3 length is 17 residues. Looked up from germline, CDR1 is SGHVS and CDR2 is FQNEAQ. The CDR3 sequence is CASRRGQGEFSGNTIYF. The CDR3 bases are TGTGCCAGCCGAAGGGGACAGGGGGAGTTCTCTGGAAACACCATATATTTT.

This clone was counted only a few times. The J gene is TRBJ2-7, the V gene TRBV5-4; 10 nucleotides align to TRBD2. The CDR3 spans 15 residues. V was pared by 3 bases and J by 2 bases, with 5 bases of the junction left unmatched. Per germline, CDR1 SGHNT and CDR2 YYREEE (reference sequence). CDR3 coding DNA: TGTGCCAGCAGCTCGTCTAGCGGGGGACCCTACGAGCAGTACGTC. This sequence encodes CASSSSSGGPYEQYV.

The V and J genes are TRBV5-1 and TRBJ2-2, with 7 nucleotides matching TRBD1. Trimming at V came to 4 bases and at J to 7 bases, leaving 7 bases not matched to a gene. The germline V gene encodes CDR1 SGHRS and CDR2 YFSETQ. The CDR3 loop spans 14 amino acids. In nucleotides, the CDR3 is TGCGCCAGCAGCACGGGACAGAGGGGCGGGGAGCTGTTTTTT. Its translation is CASSTGQRGGELFF. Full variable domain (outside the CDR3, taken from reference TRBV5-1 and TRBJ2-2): KAGVTQTPRYLIKTRGQQVTLSCSPISGHRSVSWYQQTPGQGLQFLFEYFSETQRNKGNFPGRFSGRQFSNSRSEMNVSTLELGDSALYLCASSTGQRGGELFFGEGSRLTVL.

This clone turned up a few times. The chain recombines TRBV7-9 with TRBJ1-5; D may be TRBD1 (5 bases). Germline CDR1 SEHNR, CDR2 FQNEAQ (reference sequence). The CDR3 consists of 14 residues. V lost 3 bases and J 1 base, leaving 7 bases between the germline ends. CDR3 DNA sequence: TGTGCCAGCAGCTTGAAGGGGAGCAATCAGCCCCAGCATTTT. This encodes CASSLKGSNQPQHF.

Here the CDR3 reads CATSDSGRIYGYTF. Here the CDR3 DNA reads TGTGCCACCAGTGATTCAGGCAGAATCTATGGCTACACCTTC. V and J are TRBV24-1 and TRBJ1-2; D ambiguous. The CDR3 consists of 14 residues. Germline CDR1 and CDR2: KGHDR and SFDVKD. V shed 2 bases and J shed 4 bases, with 10 bases lying between them.

The CDR3 loop is CASSVGGVLYEQYV. The CDR3 region has the DNA TGTGCCAGCAGCGTAGGAGGGGTGCTCTACGAGCAGTACGTC. The chain joins TRBV9 to TRBJ2-7; D possibly matches TRBD1 or TRBD2 (5 bases each). Trimming removed 0 bases at V and 3 bases at J, with 10 bases between. Germline values: CDR1 SGDLS, CDR2 YYNGEE. The CDR3 contains 14 residues.

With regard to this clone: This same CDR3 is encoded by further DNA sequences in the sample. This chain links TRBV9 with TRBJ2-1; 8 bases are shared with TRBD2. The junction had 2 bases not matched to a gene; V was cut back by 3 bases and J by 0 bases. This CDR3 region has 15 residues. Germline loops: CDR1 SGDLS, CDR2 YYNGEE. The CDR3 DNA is TGTGCCAGCAGCGCGGGGGGGAACTCCTACAATGAGCAGTTCTTC. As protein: CASSAGGNSYNEQFF.

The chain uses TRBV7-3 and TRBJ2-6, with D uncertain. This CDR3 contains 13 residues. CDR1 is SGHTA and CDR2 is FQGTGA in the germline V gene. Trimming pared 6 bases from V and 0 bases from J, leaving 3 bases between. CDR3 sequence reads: CASRTSGANVLTF. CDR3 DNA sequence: TGTGCCAGCAGGACCTCTGGGGCCAACGTCCTGACTTTC.

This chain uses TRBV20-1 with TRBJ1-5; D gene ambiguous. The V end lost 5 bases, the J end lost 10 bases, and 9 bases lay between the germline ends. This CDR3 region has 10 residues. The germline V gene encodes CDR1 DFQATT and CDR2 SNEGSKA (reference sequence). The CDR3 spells CSAGLEPQHF. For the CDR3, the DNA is TGCAGTGCTGGATTAGAACCCCAGCATTTT.

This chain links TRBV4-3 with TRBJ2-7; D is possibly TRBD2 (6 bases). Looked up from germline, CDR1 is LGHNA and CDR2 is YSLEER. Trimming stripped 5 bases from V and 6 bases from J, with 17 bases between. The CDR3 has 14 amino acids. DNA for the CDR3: TGCGCCAGCAGCATACGACTAGGGGTGATCGAGCAGTACGTC. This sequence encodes CASSIRLGVIEQYV.

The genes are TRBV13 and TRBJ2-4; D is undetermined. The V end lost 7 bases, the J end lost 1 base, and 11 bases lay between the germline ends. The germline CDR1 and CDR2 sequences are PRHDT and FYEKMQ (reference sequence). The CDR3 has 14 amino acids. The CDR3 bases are TGTGCCAGCACTAGGTGGGTGGCCAAAAACATTCAGTACTTC. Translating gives CASTRWVAKNIQYF.

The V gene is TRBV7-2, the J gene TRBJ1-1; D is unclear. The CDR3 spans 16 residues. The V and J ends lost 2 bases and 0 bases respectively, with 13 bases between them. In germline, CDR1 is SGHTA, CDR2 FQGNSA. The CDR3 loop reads CASSLIPSGMNTEAFF. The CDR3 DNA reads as TGTGCCAGCAGCTTAATCCCGTCGGGCATGAACACTGAAGCTTTCTTT.

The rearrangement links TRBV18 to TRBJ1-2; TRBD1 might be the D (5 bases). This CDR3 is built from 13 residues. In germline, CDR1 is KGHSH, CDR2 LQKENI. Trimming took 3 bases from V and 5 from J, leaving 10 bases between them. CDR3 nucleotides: TGTGCCAGCTCACCCTCAGGGAATTATGGCTACACCTTC. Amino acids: CASSPSGNYGYTF.

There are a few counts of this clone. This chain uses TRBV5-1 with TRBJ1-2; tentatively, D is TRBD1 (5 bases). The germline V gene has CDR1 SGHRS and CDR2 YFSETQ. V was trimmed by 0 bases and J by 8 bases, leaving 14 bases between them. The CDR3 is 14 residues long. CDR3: CASSLDLRGGGYTF. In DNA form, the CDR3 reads TGCGCCAGCAGCTTGGACCTTAGGGGCGGAGGCTACACCTTC.